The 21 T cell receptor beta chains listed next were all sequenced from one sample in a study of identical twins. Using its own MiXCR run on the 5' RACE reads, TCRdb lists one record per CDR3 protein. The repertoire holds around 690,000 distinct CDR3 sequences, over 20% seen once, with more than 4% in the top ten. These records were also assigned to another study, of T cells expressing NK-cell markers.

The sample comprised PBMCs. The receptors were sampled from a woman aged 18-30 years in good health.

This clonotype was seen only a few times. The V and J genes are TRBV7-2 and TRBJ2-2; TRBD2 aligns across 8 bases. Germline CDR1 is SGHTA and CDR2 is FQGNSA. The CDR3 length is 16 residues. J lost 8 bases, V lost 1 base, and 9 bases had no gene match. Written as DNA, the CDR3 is TGTGCCAGCAGCTTAGAGCCAGCGGGAGCTACGGGGGAGCTGTTTTTT. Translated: CASSLEPAGATGELFF.

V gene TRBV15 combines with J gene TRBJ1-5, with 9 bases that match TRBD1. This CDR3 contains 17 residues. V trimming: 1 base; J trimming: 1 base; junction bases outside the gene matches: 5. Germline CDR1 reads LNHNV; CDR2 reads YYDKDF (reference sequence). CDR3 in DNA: TGTGCCACCAGCAGAGGTACAGGGGGCGGGAGCAATCAGCCCCAGCATTTT. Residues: CATSRGTGGGSNQPQHF.

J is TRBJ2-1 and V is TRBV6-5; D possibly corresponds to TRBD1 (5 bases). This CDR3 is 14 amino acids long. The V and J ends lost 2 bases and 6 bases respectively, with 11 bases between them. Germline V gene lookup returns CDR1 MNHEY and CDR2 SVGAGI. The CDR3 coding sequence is TGTGCCAGCAGTTACGGGGCCACTACCAATGAGCAGTTCTTC. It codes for CASSYGATTNEQFF.

In DNA, the CDR3 is TGTGCCAGCAGTTACTCGACTAGCGGGGTAGCCTACGAGCAGTACTTC. Residues: CASSYSTSGVAYEQYF. The chain couples TRBV6-5 to TRBJ2-7; TRBD2 agrees at 11 bases. After removal of 0 bases from V and 2 bases from J, the junction contained 3 bases not matched to a gene. Germline assignment: CDR1 MNHEY and CDR2 SVGAGI. This CDR3 spans 16 amino acids.

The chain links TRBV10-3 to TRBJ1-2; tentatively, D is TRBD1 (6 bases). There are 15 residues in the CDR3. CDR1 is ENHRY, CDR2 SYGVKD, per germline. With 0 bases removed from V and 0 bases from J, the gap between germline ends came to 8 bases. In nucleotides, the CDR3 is TGTGCCATCAGTGAGTCAGGACAGACTAACTATGGCTACACCTTC. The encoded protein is CAISESGQTNYGYTF.

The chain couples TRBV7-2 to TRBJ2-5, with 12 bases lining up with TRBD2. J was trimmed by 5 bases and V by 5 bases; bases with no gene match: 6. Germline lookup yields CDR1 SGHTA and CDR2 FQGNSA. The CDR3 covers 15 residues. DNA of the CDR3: TGTGCCAGCAGCCCGGCTAGCGGGAGGGACGAGACCCAGTACTTC. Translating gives CASSPASGRDETQYF. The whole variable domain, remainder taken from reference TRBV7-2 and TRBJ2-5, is GAGVSQSPSNKVTEKGKDVELRCDPISGHTALYWYRQSLGQGLEFLIYFQGNSAPDKSGLPSDRFSAERTGGSVSTLTIQRTQQEDSAVYLCASSPASGRDETQYFGPGTRLLVL.

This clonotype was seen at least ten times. The CDR3 bases are TGCGCCAGCAGTTCCCAGTGGGGCTCCGCAGGCAATACGCAGTATTTT. It translates to CASSSQWGSAGNTQYF. V usage is TRBV5-1 and J usage is TRBJ2-3; D is possibly TRBD1 (5 bases). Germline lookup yields CDR1 SGHRS and CDR2 YFSETQ. The CDR3 loop spans 16 amino acids. The V and J ends lost 5 bases and 7 bases respectively, with 23 bases between them.

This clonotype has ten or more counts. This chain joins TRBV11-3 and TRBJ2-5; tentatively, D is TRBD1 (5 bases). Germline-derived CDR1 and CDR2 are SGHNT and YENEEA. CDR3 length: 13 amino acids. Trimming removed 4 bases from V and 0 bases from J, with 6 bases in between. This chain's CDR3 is CASSWGYQETQYF. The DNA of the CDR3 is TGTGCCAGCAGCTGGGGCTACCAAGAGACCCAGTACTTC.

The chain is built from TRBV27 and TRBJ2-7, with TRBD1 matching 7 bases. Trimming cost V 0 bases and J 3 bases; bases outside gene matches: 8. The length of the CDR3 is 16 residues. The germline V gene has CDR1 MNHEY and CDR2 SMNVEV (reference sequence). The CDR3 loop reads CASSLSQQGLFYEQYF. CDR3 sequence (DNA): TGTGCCAGCAGTTTATCTCAACAGGGGCTATTCTACGAGCAGTACTTC.

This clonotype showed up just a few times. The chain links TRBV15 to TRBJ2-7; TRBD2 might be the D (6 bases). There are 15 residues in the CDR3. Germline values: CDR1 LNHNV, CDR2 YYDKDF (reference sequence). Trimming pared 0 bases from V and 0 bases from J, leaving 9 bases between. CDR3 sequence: CATSREGGGSYEQYF. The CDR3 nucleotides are TGTGCCACCAGCAGAGAGGGGGGTGGCTCCTACGAGCAGTACTTC.

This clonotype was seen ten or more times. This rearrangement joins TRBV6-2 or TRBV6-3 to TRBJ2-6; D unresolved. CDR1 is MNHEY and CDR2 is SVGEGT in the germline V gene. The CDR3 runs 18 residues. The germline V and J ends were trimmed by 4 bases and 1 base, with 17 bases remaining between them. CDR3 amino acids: CASSLDQLKESGANVLTF. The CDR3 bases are TGTGCCAGCAGTTTAGACCAGCTAAAAGAGTCTGGGGCCAACGTCCTGACTTTC.

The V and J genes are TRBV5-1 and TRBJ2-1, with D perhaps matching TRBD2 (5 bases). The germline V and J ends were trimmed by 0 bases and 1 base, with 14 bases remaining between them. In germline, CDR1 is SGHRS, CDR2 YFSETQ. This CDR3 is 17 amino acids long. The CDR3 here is CASSLVAGGRSYNEQFF. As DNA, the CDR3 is TGCGCCAGCAGCTTGGTTGCGGGCGGCAGATCCTACAATGAGCAGTTCTTC.

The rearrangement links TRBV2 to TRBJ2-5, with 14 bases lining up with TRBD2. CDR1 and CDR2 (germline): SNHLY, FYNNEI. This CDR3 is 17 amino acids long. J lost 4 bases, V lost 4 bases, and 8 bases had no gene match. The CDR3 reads CASSGTTSGRASETQYF. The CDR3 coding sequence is TGTGCCAGCAGTGGAACGACTAGCGGGAGGGCCTCAGAGACCCAGTACTTC.

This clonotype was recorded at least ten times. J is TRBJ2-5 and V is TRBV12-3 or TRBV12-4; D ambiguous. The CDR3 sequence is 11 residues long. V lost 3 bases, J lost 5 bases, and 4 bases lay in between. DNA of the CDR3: TGTGCCAGCAGTTTTGCGGAGACCCAGTACTTC. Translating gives CASSFAETQYF.

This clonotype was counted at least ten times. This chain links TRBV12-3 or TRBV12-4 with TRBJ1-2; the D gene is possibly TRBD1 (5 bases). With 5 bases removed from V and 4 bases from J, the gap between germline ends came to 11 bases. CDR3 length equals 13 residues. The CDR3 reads CASSEQDLYGYTF. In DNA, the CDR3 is TGTGCCAGCAGTGAACAGGACCTCTATGGCTACACCTTC.

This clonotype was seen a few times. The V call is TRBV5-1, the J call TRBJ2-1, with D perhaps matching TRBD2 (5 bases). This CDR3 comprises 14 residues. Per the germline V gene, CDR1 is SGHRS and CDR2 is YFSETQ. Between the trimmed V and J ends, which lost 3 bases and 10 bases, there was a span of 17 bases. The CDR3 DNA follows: TGCGCCAGCAGCTCGGTCGACGGAGGATCCGAGCAGTTCTTC. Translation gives CASSSVDGGSEQFF.

Here the CDR3 DNA reads TGTGCCACCAGCAAGATCGGGAGGGGGCTTGGAAACACCATATATTTT. Translated: CATSKIGRGLGNTIYF. The chain employs TRBV15 and TRBJ1-3; the match to TRBD1 covers 7 bases. CDR1 is LNHNV, CDR2 YYDKDF, per germline (reference sequence). The CDR3 spans 16 residues. Losses at the gene ends were 4 bases for V and 3 bases for J; bases not matched to a gene: 9.

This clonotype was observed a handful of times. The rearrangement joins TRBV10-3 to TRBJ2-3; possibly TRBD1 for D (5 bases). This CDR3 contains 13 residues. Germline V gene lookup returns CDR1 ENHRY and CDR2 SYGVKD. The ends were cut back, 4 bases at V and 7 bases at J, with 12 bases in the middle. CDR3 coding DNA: TGTGCCATCAGTGGGGCCACAGGAAATACGCAGTATTTT. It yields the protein CAISGATGNTQYF.

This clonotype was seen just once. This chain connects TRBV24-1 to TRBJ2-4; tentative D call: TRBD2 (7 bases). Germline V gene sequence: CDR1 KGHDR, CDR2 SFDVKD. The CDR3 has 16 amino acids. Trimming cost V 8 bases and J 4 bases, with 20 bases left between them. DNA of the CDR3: TGTGCCACCACCACGCGGGGGCAGGCCGGAAAAAACATTCAGTACTTC. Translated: CATTTRGQAGKNIQYF.

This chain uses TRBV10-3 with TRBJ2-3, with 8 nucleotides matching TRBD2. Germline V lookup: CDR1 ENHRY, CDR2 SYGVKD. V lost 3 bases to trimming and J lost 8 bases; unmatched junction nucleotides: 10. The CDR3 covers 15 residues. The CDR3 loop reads CAISEPSGREGTQYF. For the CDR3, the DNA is TGTGCCATCAGTGAACCGTCCGGGAGGGAGGGTACGCAGTATTTT.

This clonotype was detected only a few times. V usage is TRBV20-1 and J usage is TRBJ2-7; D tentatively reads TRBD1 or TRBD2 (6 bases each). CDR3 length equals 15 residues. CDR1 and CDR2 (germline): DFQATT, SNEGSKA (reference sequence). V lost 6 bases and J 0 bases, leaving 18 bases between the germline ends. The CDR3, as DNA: TGCAGTGCGGTCAAGGGGGGCCGAAGCTCCTACGAGCAGTACTTC. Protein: CSAVKGGRSSYEQYF.